The table lists the clone carrying this T cell receptor beta chain with many counts. The sample is drawn from a study of Graves' ophthalmopathy and Graves' hyperthyroidism. The sequenced template was RNA, covering the TCR beta CDR3 region. Investigators did first-round RT-PCR with HTBI primers, then second-round multiplex PCR. TCRdb recomputed calls from the multiplex PCR reads with MiXCR, one row per CDR3 protein. The sample includes around 1.1 million distinct CDR3 sequences, 36% of them seen just once. The CDR3 is made up of 13 amino acids. V was shortened by 5 bases and J by 2 bases, with 10 bases between the two germline ends. The germline gives CDR1 SNHLY, CDR2 FYNNEI.

Sequencing input: peripheral blood or thyroid tissue (not recorded which). The V gene is TRBV2, the J gene TRBJ2-7, with D maybe TRBD1 (6 bases). The receptor was isolated from an adult man with Graves' hyperthyroidism. CDR3 sequence (DNA): TGTGCCAGCAGTTCGGGACACACCTACGAGCAGTACTTC. Translation gives CASSSGHTYEQYF.